The source of this T cell receptor beta chain is a study of blood T cell repertoires in COVID-19. Cohort allocation depended upon clinical history that participants reported. What the recovered Cohort 3 donors had was two negative PCRs, clearance, or symptom resolution. The CDR3 totals 14 residues. CDR1 is SNHLY and CDR2 is FYNNEI in the germline V gene. J lost 7 bases, V lost 5 bases, and 6 bases had no gene match. Clones were read by immunoSEQ multiplex PCR, and TCRdb kept only the in-frame ones, dropping some. The table lists around 130,000 clones, less than 90% of them singletons. The receptor's source is a man aged 30-40 years who had recovered from COVID-19. Sequenced input: PBMCs or T cells enriched from blood (not recorded which). The V gene is TRBV2, the J gene TRBJ2-2; 8 bases map to TRBD2. CDR3 sequence: CASSLRGVNGELFF. The CDR3 DNA is TGTGCCAGCAGTTTGCGGGGGGTAAACGGGGAGCTGTTTTTT.